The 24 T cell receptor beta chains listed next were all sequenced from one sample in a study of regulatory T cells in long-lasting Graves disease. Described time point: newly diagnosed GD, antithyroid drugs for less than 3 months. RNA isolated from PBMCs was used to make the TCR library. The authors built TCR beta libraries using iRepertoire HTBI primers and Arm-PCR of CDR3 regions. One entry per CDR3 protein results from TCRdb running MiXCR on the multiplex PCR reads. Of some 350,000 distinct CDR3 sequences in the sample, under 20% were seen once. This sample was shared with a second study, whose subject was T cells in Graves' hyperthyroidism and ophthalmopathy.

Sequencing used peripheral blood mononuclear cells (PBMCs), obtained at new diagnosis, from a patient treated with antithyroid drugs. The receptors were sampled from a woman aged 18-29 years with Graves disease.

The CDR3 DNA sequence: TGTGCCAGCCGCGAGGGGGGCGCGTCTCTCCCAGATACGCAGTATTTT. Its translation: CASREGGASLPDTQYF. This sequence joins TRBV6-1 and TRBJ2-3; TRBD1 or TRBD2 may be the D gene (6 bases each). CDR3 length equals 16 residues. Germline V gives CDR1 MNHNS, CDR2 SASEGT. V dropped 8 bases and J dropped 4 bases, with 22 bases sitting between them.

This chain's CDR3 is CASSVALDGGENEQYF. The CDR3 DNA sequence: TGTGCCAGCAGCGTAGCTTTGGATGGGGGTGAAAACGAGCAGTACTTC. The chain uses TRBV9 and TRBJ2-7; D may match TRBD1 or TRBD2 (5 bases each). V lost 0 bases and J lost 5, with 18 bases in between. The CDR3 sequence is 16 residues long. CDR1 is SGDLS and CDR2 is YYNGEE in the germline V gene.

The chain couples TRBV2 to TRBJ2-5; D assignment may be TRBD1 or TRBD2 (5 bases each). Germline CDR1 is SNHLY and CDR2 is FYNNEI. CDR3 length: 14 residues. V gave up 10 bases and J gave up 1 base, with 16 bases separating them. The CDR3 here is CAKNRGPTQETQYF. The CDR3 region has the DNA TGTGCCAAGAATCGGGGCCCCACCCAAGAGACCCAGTACTTC.

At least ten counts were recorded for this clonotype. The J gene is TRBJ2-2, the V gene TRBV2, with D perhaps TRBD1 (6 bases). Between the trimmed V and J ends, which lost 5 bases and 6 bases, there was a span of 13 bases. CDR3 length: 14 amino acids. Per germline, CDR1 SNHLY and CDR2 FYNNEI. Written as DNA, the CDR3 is TGTGCCAGCAGTCCTATACAGGGCGCCGGGGAGCTGTTTTTT. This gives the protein CASSPIQGAGELFF.

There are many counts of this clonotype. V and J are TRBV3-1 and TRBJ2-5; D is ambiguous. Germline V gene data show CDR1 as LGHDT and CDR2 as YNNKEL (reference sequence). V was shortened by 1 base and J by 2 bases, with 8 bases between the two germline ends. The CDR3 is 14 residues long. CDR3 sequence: CASSQARQQETQYF. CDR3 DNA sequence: TGTGCCAGCAGCCAAGCGAGGCAGCAAGAGACCCAGTACTTC.

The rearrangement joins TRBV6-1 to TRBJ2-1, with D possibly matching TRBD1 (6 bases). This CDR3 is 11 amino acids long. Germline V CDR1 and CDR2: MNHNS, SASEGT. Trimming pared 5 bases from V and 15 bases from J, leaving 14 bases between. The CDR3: CASSTGISGFF. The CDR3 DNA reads TGTGCCAGCAGTACAGGGATTTCGGGGTTCTTC.

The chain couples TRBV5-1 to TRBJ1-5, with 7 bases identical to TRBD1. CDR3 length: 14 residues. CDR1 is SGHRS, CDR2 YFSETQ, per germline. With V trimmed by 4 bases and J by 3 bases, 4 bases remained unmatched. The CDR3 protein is CASSPGGDNQPQHF. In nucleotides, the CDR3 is TGCGCCAGCAGCCCAGGGGGTGACAATCAGCCCCAGCATTTT.

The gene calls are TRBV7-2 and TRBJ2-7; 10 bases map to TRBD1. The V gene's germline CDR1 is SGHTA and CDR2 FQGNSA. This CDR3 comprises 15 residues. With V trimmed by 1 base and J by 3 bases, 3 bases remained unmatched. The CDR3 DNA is TGTGCCAGCAGCTTAGAGCGGACAGGGGGCTACGAGCAGTACTTC. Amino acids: CASSLERTGGYEQYF.

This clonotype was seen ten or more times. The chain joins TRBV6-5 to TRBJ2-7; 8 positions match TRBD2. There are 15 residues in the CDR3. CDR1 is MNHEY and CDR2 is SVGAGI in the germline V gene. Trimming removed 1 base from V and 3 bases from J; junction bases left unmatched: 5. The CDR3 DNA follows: TGTGCCAGCAGTTACTATACGGGAGGGATCTACGAGCAGTACTTC. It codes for CASSYYTGGIYEQYF.

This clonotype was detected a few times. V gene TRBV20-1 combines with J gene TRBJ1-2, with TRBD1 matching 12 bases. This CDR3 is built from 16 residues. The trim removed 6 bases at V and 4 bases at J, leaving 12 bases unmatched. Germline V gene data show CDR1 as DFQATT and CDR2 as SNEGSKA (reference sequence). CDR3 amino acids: CSAPPGQGAKSYGYTF. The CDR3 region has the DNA TGCAGTGCCCCTCCGGGACAGGGGGCCAAGAGCTATGGCTACACCTTC.

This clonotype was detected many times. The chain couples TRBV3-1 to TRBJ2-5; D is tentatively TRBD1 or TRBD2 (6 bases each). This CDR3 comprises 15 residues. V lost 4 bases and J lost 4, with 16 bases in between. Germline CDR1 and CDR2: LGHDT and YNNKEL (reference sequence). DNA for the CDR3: TGTGCCAGCAGCCCAGGACACGAGGGGGGAGAGACCCAGTACTTC. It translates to CASSPGHEGGETQYF.

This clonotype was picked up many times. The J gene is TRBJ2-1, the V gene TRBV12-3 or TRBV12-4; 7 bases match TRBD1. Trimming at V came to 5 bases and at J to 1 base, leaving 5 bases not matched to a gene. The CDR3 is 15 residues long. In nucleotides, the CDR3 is TGTGCCAGCAGTCGTCAGGGGGAATCCTACAATGAGCAGTTCTTC. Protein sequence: CASSRQGESYNEQFF.

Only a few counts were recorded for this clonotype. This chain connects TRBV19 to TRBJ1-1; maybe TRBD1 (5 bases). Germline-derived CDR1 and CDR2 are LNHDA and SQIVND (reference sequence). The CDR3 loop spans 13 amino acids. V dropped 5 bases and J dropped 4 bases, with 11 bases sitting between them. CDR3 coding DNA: TGTGCCAGTAGTCGGGCGGGGCCCACTGAAGCTTTCTTT. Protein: CASSRAGPTEAFF.

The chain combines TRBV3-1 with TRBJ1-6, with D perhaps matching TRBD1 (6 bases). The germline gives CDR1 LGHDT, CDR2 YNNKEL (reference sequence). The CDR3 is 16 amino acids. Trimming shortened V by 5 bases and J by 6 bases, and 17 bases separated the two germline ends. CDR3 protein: CASSNSGGHSNSPLHF. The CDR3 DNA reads TGTGCCAGCAGCAACAGCGGGGGGCATAGTAATTCACCCCTCCACTTT.

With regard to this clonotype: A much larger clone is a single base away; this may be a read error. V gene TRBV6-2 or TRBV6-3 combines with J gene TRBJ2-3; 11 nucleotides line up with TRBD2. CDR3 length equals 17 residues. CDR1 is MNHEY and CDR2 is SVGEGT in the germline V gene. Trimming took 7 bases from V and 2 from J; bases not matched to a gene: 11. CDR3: CASTELAGAPFTDTQYF. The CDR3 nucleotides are TGTGCCAGCACTGAACTAGCGGGGGCTCCTTTCACAGATACGCAGTATTTT.

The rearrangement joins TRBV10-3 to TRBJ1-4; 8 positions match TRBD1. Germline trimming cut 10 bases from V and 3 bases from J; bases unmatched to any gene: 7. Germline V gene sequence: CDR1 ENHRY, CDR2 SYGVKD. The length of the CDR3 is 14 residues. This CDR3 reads CASRGQAANEKLFF. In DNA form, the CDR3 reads TGTGCCAGCAGGGGACAGGCCGCTAATGAAAAACTGTTTTTT.

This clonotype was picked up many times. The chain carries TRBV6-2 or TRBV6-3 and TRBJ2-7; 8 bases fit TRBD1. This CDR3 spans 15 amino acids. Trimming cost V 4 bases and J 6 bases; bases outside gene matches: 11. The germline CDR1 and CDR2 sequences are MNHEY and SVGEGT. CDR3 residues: CASSSDRDLGVEQYF. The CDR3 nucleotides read TGTGCCAGCAGTTCGGACAGGGACTTGGGCGTCGAGCAGTACTTC.

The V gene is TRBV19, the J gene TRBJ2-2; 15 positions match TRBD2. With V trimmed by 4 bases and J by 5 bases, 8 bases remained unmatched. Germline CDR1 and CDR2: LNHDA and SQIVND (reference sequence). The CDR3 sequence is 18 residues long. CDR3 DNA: TGTGCCAGTAGTAAGAATTCGGGGACTAGCGGGAGGACCGGGGAGCTGTTTTTT. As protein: CASSKNSGTSGRTGELFF.

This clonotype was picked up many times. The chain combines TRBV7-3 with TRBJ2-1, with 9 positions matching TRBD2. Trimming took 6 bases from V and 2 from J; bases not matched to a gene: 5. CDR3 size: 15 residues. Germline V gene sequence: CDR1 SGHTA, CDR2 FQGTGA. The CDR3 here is CASSLSGGTYNEQFF. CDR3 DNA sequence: TGTGCCAGCAGTCTTAGCGGGGGCACCTACAATGAGCAGTTCTTC.

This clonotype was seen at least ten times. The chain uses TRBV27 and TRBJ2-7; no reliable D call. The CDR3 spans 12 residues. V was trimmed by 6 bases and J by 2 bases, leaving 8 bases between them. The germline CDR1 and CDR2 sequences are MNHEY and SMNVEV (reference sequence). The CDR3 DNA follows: TGTGCCAGCAGCGGGCCGGCCTACGAGCAGTACTTC. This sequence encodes CASSGPAYEQYF.

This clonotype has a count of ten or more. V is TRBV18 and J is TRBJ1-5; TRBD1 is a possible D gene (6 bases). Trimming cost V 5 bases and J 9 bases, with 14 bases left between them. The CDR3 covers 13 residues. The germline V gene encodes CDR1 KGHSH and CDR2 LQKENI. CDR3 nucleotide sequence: TGTGCCAGCTCAAGGGGGGACCAGTGGCCCCAGCATTTT. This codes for CASSRGDQWPQHF. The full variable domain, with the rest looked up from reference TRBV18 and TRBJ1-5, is NAGVMQNPRHLVRRRGQEARLRCSPMKGHSHVYWYRQLPEEGLKFMVYLQKENIIDESGMPKERFSAEFPKEGPSILRIQQVVRGDSAAYFCASSRGDQWPQHFGDGTRLSIL.

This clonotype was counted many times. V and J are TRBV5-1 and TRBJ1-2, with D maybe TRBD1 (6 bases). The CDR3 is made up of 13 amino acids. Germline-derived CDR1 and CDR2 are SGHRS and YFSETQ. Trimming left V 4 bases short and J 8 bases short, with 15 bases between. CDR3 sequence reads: CASSPSQGNGYTF. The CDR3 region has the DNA TGCGCCAGCAGCCCATCTCAGGGGAACGGCTACACCTTC.

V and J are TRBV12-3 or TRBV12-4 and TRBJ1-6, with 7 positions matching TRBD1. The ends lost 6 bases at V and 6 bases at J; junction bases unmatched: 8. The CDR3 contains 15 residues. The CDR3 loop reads CASRPDRDFNSPLHF. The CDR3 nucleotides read TGTGCCAGCAGGCCCGACAGGGACTTTAATTCACCCCTCCACTTT.

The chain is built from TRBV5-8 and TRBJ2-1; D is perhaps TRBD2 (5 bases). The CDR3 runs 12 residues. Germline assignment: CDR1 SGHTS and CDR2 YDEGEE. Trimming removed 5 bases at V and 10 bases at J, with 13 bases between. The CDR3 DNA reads TGTGCCAGCAGTCCACTAGGAGGAGAGCAGTTCTTC. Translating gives CASSPLGGEQFF.